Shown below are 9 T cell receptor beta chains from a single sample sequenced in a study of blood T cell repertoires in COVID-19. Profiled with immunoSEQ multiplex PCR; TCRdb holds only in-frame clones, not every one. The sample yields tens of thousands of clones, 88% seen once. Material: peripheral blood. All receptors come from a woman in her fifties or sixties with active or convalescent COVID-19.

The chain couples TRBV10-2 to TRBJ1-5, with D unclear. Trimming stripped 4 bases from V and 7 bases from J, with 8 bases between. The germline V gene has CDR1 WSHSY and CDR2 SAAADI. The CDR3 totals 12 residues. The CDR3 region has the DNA TGCGCCAGCAGTGTCAGTTCACAGCCCCAGCATTTT. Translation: CASSVSSQPQHF.

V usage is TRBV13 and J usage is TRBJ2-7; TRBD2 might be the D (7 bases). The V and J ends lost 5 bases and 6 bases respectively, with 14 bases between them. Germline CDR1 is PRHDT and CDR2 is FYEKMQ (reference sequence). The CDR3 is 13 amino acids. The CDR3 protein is CASSIHGGREQYF. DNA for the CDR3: TGTGCCAGCAGCATACACGGGGGGCGCGAGCAGTACTTC.

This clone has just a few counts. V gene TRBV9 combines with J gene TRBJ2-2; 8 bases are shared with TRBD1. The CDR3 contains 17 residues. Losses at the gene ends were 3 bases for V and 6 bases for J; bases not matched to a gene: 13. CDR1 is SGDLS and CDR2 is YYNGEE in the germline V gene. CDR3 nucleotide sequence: TGTGCCAGCAGCGATAACGTAGAAGTCAGGGGGCCCGGGGAGCTGTTTTTT. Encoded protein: CASSDNVEVRGPGELFF.

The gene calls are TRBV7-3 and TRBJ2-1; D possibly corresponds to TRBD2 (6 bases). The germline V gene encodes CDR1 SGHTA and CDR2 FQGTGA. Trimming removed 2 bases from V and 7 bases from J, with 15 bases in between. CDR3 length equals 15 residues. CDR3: CASSLWGGTGNEQFF. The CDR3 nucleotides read TGTGCCAGCAGCTTATGGGGTGGGACTGGGAATGAGCAGTTCTTC.

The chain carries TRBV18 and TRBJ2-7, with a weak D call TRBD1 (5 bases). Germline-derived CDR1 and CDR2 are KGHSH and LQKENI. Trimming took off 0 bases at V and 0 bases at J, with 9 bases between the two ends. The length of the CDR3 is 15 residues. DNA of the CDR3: TGTGCCAGCTCACCACCCCAGGGATCCTCCTACGAGCAGTACTTC. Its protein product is CASSPPQGSSYEQYF. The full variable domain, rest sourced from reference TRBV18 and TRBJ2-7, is NAGVMQNPRHLVRRRGQEARLRCSPMKGHSHVYWYRQLPEEGLKFMVYLQKENIIDESGMPKERFSAEFPKEGPSILRIQQVVRGDSAAYFCASSPPQGSSYEQYFGPGTRLTVT.

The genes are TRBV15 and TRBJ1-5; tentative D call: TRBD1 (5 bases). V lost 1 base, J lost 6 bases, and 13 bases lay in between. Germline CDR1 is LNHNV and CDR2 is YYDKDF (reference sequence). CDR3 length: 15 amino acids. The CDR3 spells CATSRASGMGQPQHF. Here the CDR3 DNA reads TGTGCCACCAGCAGAGCATCAGGGATGGGTCAGCCCCAGCATTTT.

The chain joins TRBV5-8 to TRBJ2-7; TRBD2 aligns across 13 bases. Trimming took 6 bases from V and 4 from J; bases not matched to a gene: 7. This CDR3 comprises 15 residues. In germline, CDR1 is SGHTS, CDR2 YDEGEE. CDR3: CASMPGLAGWYEQYF. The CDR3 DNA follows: TGTGCCAGCATGCCGGGACTAGCGGGATGGTACGAGCAGTACTTC. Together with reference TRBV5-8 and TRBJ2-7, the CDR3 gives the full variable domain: EAGVTQSPTHLIKTRGQQATLRCSPISGHTSVYWYQQALGLGLQFLLWYDEGEERNRGNFPPRFSGRQFPNYSSELNVNALELEDSALYLCASMPGLAGWYEQYFGPGTRLTVT.

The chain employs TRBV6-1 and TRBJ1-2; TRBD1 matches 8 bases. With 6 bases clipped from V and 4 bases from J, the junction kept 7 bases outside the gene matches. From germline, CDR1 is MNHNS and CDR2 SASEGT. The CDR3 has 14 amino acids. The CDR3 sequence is CASSRTGTGYGYTF. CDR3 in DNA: TGTGCCAGCAGCCGAACTGGGACAGGCTATGGCTACACCTTC.

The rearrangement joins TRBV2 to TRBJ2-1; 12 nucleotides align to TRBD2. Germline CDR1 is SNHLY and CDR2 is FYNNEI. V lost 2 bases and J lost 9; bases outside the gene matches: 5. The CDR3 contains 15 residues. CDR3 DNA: TGTGCCAGCAGTGAAACCGGGACTAGCGGGTCTGAGCAGTTCTTC. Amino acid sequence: CASSETGTSGSEQFF.